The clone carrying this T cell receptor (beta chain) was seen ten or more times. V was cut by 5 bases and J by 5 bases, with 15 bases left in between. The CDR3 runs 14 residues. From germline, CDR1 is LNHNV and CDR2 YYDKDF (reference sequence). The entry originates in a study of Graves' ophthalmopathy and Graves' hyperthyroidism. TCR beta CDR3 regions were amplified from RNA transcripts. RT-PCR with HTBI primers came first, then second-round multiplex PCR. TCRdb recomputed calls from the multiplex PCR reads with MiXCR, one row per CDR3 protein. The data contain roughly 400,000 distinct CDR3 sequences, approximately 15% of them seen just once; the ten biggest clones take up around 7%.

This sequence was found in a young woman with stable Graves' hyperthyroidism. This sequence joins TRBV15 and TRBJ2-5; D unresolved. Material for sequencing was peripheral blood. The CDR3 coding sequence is TGTGCCACCAGCGTCGGTTTCGGGTCGGAGACCCAGTACTTC. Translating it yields CATSVGFGSETQYF.